The entry below describes one T cell receptor beta chain. Germline-derived CDR1 and CDR2 are SEHNR and FQNEAQ (reference sequence). The germline V and J ends were trimmed by 3 bases and 2 bases, with 23 bases remaining between them. This CDR3 spans 18 amino acids. This sample was taken from a study of blood T cell repertoires in COVID-19. At the level of the study: Both acute and convalescent COVID-19 samples were obtained from the United States, Italy and Spain. Sources were T cells, B-cell-depleted T cells, or PBMCs; the material itself was cDNA or gDNA.

Per the original methods: Estimates of nucleated cell counts were drawn from the amplification of reference gene primers. Data came from immunoSEQ multiplex PCR; TCRdb stores just in-frame clones and leaves some out. V, J and clone size reflect that table, while D and trimming were determined from the DNA. The sample holds 110,000 to 150,000 clones, over 70% seen once. The TCR sequence derives from a man between 65 and 85 years old who had recovered from COVID-19. The rearrangement links TRBV7-9 to TRBJ2-7; weak D call: TRBD2 (5 bases). The sample comprised peripheral blood. In nucleotides, the CDR3 is TGTGCCAGCAGCTTCTGGGCTAGCAATGAGTTGAGGGCCTACGAGCAGTACTTC. Its translation is CASSFWASNELRAYEQYF. Full variable domain (outside the CDR3, taken from reference TRBV7-9 and TRBJ2-7): DTGVSQNPRHKITKRGQNVTFRCDPISEHNRLYWYRQTLGQGPEFLTYFQNEAQLEKSRLLSDRFSAERPKGSFSTLEIQRTEQGDSAMYLCASSFWASNELRAYEQYFGPGTRLTVT.